Reported below is one T cell receptor (beta chain). Its target is not known. A much larger clone lies one base from this, so it may be a read error. The sample belongs to a study of spatial heterogeneity in lung cancer. Unique molecular identifiers, one per molecule, were present on every TCR cDNA molecule. Using its own MiXCR run on the 5' RACE reads, TCRdb lists one record per CDR3 protein. The table shows roughly 70,000 distinct CDR3 sequences, with roughly 8.9% occurring only once. The time point denotes: blood at routine non-recurrence follow-up after resection. From tumor, nontumor lung or frozen PBMC, whole RNA was taken unsorted for sequencing. Study results and limitations: In blood, ubiquitous expanded tumor TCRs appeared more at resection than follow-up.

This CDR3 is built from 11 residues. Trimming took 6 bases from V and 2 from J, leaving 3 bases between them. Per germline, CDR1 SGHAT and CDR2 FQNNGV. This chain connects TRBV11-2 to TRBJ2-3, with D hard to call. The TCR comes from a female donor with early-stage non-small cell lung cancer. The sample consisted of PBMCs, taken at follow-up. CDR3 DNA: TGTGCCAGCAGGGCCACAGATACGCAGTATTTT. This translates into CASRATDTQYF.